In its sample, the clone carrying this T cell receptor (beta chain) was seen a few times. The germline V gene has CDR1 LNHNV and CDR2 YYDKDF (reference sequence). Trimming stripped 1 base from V and 1 base from J, with 5 bases between. The CDR3 is 13 amino acids. These data come from a study of beta chain features in type 1 diabetes. Every isolated RNA sample was fully reverse transcribed, so sequencing captured expressed TCRB transcripts. Only in-frame clones appear in the TCRdb table, and some are missing; sequencing was by immunoSEQ multiplex PCR. The sample has about 210,000 clones, roughly 10% seen once.

The V and J genes are TRBV15 and TRBJ2-7; D gene uncertain. This TCR was recovered from a man younger than 35 in good health. The specimen was central memory CD4+ T cells from blood. CDR3 DNA: TGTGCCACCAGCAGAGTTTCGTCCTACGAGCAGTACTTC. Translated, it gives CATSRVSSYEQYF.